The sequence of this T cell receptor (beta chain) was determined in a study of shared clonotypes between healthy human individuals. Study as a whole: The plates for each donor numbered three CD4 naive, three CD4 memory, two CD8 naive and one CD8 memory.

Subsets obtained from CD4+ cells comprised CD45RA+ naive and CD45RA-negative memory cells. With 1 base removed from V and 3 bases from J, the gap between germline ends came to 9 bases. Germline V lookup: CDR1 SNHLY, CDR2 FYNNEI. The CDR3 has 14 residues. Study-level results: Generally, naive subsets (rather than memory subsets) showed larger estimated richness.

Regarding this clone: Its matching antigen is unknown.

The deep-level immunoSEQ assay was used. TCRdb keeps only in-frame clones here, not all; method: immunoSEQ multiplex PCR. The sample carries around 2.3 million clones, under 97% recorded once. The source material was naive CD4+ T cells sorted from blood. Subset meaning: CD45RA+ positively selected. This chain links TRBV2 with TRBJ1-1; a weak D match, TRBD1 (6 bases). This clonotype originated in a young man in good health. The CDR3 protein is CASSEGTAYTEAFF. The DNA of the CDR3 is TGTGCCAGCAGTGAAGGGACAGCATACACTGAAGCTTTCTTT.